This T cell receptor beta chain emerged from a study of T cell changes during pregnancy in multiple sclerosis. The germline V and J ends were trimmed by 0 bases and 0 bases, with 21 bases remaining between them. In germline, CDR1 is GTSNPN, CDR2 SVGIG (reference sequence). The CDR3 has 19 amino acids. Profiled with immunoSEQ multiplex PCR; TCRdb holds only in-frame clones, not every one. The sample has under 65,000 clones; around nine tenths are singletons. This chain joins TRBV30 and TRBJ1-5; no clear D gene. The receptor's source is a female donor with multiple sclerosis, enrolled in a pregnancy study. The specimen comprised CD4+ T cells from peripheral blood mononuclear cells, sampled in the third trimester of pregnancy. The CDR3 nucleotides read TGTGCCTGGAGTGTACAGCGGATTTCGGGGTCTTCTAGCAATCAGCCCCAGCATTTT. Its protein product is CAWSVQRISGSSSNQPQHF.